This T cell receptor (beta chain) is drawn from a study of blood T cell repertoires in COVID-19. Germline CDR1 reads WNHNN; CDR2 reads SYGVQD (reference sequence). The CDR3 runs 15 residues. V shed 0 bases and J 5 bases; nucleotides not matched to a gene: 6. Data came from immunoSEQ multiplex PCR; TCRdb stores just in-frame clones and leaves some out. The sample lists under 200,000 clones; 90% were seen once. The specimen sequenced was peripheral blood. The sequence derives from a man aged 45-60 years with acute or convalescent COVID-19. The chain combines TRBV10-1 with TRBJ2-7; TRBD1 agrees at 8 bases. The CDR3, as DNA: TGCGCCAGCAGTGAGTCGACAGGGGAAGAGGACGAGCAGTACTTC. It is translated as CASSESTGEEDEQYF.